This entry is about one T cell receptor (beta chain). Its specificity is not known. This CDR3 comprises 14 residues. V lost 4 bases to trimming and J lost 8 bases; unmatched junction nucleotides: 8. In germline, CDR1 is LGHNA, CDR2 YNFKEQ. This specimen comes from a study of T cell responses to AZD1222 COVID-19 vaccine. Sequencing used immunoSEQ multiplex PCR; TCRdb keeps in-frame clones, though not all of them. The top ten hold 1% to 1.5% of the sample, which has about 110,000 clones, more than 75% seen once. Notes on the study in general: Regions 160-218 and 743-854 held dominance among vaccine-associated CD4 TCRs, which spanned spike. Donors were mostly white British, more females; clonal diversity possibly underestimated.

The sequencing here drew on peripheral blood, taken on day 0 of AZD1222 vaccination. The receptor was derived from an adult in good health. The genes are TRBV4-2 and TRBJ1-2; 9 nucleotides match TRBD1. The CDR3 sequence is CASSRTGTGPGYTF. CDR3 coding DNA: TGTGCCAGCAGCCGAACCGGGACAGGGCCAGGCTACACCTTC.